This T cell receptor (beta chain) was recorded in a study of T cells in Graves' hyperthyroidism and ophthalmopathy. Overall study results and limits: Most clonotypes expanded in thyroid above 0.001 were likewise present in blood.

The germline gives CDR1 MNHEY, CDR2 SVGAGI. V trimming: 0 bases; J trimming: 4 bases; junction bases outside the gene matches: 9. The CDR3 runs to 17 residues. The TCR beta CDR3 regions underwent amplification using RNA transcripts as the source. HTBI primers drove first-round RT-PCR of the TCR CDR3. MiXCR was run by TCRdb on the multiplex PCR reads, yielding one entry per CDR3 protein. This table has approximately 410,000 distinct CDR3 sequences, around 15% appearing once. On this clonotype itself: Its antigen is undetermined.

Each 10 ml fresh peripheral blood draw supplied the PBMCs. The clonotype was recovered from a man in his late teens or twenties with Graves' ophthalmopathy. Material for sequencing was blood. The V call is TRBV6-5, the J call TRBJ2-1; 7 nucleotides agree with TRBD1. CDR3 sequence reads: CASSYSSGRGSYNEQFF. The CDR3 DNA reads TGTGCCAGCAGTTACTCTTCGGGCAGGGGGTCGTACAATGAGCAGTTCTTC.